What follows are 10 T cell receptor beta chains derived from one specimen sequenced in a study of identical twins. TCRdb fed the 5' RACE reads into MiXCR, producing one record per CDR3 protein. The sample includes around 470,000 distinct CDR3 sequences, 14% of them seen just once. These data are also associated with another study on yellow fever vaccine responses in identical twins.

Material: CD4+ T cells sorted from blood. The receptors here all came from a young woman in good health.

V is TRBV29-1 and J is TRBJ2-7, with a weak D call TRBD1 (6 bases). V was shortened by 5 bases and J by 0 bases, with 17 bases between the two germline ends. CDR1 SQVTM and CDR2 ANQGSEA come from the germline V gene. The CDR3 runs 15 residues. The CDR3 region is CSVKGDTPSSYEQYF. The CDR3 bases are TGCAGCGTTAAGGGGGACACCCCAAGCTCCTACGAGCAGTACTTC.

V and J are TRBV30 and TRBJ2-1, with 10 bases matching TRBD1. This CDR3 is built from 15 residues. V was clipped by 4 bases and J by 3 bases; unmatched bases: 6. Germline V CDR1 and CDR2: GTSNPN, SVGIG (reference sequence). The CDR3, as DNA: TGTGCCTGGACCGCCGGGACAGGGGTCTACAATGAGCAGTTCTTC. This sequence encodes CAWTAGTGVYNEQFF.

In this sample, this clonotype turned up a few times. The CDR3 sequence: CSVAPAREQFF. For the CDR3, the DNA is TGCAGCGTTGCTCCGGCACGTGAGCAGTTCTTC. The chain employs TRBV29-1 and TRBJ2-1; D uncertain. CDR1 and CDR2 (germline): SQVTM, ANQGSEA. Trimming took 4 bases from V and 9 from J, leaving 10 bases between them. The CDR3 has 11 residues.

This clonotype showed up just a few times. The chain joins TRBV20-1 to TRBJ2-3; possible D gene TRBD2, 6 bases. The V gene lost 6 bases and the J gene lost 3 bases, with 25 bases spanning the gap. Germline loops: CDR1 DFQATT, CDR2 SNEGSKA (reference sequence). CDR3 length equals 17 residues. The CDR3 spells CSAKNLMLSGRTDTQYF. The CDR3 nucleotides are TGCAGTGCCAAGAATCTTATGCTTAGCGGACGGACAGATACGCAGTATTTT.

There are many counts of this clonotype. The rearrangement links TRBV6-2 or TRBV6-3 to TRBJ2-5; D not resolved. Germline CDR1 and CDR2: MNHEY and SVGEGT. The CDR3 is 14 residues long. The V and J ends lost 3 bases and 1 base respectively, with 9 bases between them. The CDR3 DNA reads TGTGCCAGCAGTTATTCCGACATCCAAGAGACCCAGTACTTC. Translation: CASSYSDIQETQYF.

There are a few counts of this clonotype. The CDR3, as DNA: TGTGCCAGCCGCCCGGGAAGTAGGGAGACCCAGTACTTC. It yields the protein CASRPGSRETQYF. The J gene is TRBJ2-5, the V gene TRBV12-3 or TRBV12-4, with a possible D match to TRBD2 (5 bases). The V gene lost 8 bases and the J gene lost 5 bases, with 15 bases spanning the gap. There are 13 residues in the CDR3.

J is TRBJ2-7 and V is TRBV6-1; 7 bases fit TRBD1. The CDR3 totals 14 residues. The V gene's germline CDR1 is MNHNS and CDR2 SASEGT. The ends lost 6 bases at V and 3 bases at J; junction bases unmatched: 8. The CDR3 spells CASSPDRVSYEQYF. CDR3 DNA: TGTGCCAGCAGCCCCGACAGGGTGAGCTACGAGCAGTACTTC.

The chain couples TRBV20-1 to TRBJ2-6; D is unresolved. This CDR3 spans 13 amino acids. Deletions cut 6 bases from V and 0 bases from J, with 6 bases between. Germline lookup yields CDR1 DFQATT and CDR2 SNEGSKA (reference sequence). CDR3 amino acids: CSAGISGANVLTF. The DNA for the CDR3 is TGCAGTGCGGGGATCTCTGGGGCCAACGTCCTGACTTTC.

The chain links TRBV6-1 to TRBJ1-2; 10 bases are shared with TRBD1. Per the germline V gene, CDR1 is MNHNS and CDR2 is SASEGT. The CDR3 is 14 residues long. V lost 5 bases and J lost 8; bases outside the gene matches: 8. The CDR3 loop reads CASSQTGTGDGYTF. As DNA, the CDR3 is TGTGCCAGCAGTCAGACCGGGACAGGGGACGGCTACACCTTC.

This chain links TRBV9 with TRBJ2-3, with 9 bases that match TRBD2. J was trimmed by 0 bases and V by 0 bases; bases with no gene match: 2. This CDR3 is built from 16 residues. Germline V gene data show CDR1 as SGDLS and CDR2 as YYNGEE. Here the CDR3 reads CASSVDLAGSTDTQYF. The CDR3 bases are TGTGCCAGCAGCGTAGATCTAGCGGGGAGCACAGATACGCAGTATTTT.